The rows below give T cell receptor beta chains drawn from one sample of a study of STAT5B mutations in CD4+ large granular lymphocyte leukemia. Here immunoSEQ multiplex PCR was the method, and the copy in TCRdb shows in-frame clones only, minus some. The sample yields around 27,000 clones, approximately 75% seen once. Material for sequencing was CD4+ T cells from blood buffy coats. All receptors derive from a human donor in good health. Both conserved end residues are part of each CDR3. The D gene is left open where the match is weak.

>TRBJ2-2|TRBV5-1|16|TRBD2
CASSLAFAGGPRELFF
>TRBJ2-7|TRBV27|15|-
CASSFRGEGSYEQYF
>TRBJ2-3|TRBV14|11|-
CASSQSNTQYF
>TRBJ2-3|TRBV7-3|15|TRBD1
CASSSRQGETDTQYF
>TRBJ1-2|TRBV19|16|-
CASSIWTRIANYGYTF
>TRBJ1-2|TRBV5-6|16|TRBD1
CASSSDRANRPIGYTF
>TRBJ1-6|TRBV7-8|18|TRBD1
CASSPGGPGWSYNSPLHF
>TRBJ2-2|TRBV6-1|16|-
CASSETRRVNTGELFF
>TRBJ1-4|TRBV4-2|20|TRBD1
CASSQRKAGQGISTNEKLFF
>TRBJ1-1|TRBV6-1|15|TRBD1
CASTPDRARGTEAFF
>TRBJ1-5|TRBV6-1|13|-
CASSDGNNQPQHF
>TRBJ1-3|TRBV18|21|TRBD1
CASSLGLPGQGANHSGNTIYF
>TRBJ2-5|TRBV25-1|16|TRBD2
CASSEPGTSGSQTQYF
>TRBJ1-2|TRBV2|16|TRBD1
CASSEGGQVPNYGYTF
>TRBJ2-7|TRBV10-2|16|TRBD2
CASSDFGTTISYEQYF
>TRBJ1-6|TRBV6-6|15|TRBD1
CASSTGQGAGSPLHF
>TRBJ1-5|TRBV27|16|TRBD1
CASRAPGQDIHQPQHF
>TRBJ1-5|TRBV6-6|13|-
CASSYSSNQPQHF
>TRBJ2-3|TRBV7-9|15|-
CASSLNSLSTDTQYF
>-|TRBV7-2|12|-
CASSSISYEQYF
>TRBJ2-7|TRBV14|14|-
CASSSGGGGRLQYF
>TRBJ2-3|TRBV7-9|15|TRBD1
CASSYEGGIADTQYF
>TRBJ2-2|TRBV5-1|16|TRBD2
CASSMGTSGSLGELFF
>TRBJ1-1|TRBV19|16|-
CASSIGGTLIGTEAFF
>TRBJ1-4|TRBV4-3|14|-
CASSQDGQEEKLFF
>TRBJ2-1|TRBV4-3|13|-
CASSQRTGDEQFF
>TRBJ1-1|TRBV7-8|14|-
CASSLGPGNTEAFF
>TRBJ2-7|TRBV28|14|-
CASSFSDSLYEQYF
>TRBJ2-1|TRBV6-5|15|-
CASTPWIESNNEQFF
>TRBJ2-2|TRBV18|17|-
CASSPLVPKFVTGELFF
>TRBJ2-7|TRBV29-1|15|TRBD1
CSVSSGTGNSYEQYF
>TRBJ2-7|TRBV14|13|-
CASSRDLLYEQYF
>TRBJ2-1|TRBV19|15|TRBD1
CASSTGTGAVDEQFF
>TRBJ1-2|TRBV4-1|17|TRBD1
CASSHLGQGGPLYGYTF
>TRBJ2-4|TRBV11-2|16|-
CASSPYALGLAGDQYF
>TRBJ2-1|TRBV28|17|TRBD2
CASSFGGLAGGPGEQFF
>TRBJ2-7|TRBV19|14|-
CASSISQVSYEQYF
>TRBJ2-1|TRBV2|15|-
CASSEAPSSYNEQFF
>TRBJ2-1|TRBV11-2|15|-
CASSFQGLPGDEQFF
>TRBJ2-5|TRBV7-6|12|-
CASSSSAGAQYF
>TRBJ2-7|TRBV7-2|14|-
CASSLDQRWGEQYF
>TRBJ1-4|TRBV11-2|20|-
CASSLDLVDRLWAEGEKLFF
>TRBJ2-7|TRBV7-6|15|TRBD1
CASSLGTGWAYEQYF
>TRBJ1-2|TRBV4-3|15|-
CASSPRVTTNYGYTF
>TRBJ2-7|TRBV29-1|12|TRBD2
CSVGLGSDEQYF
>TRBJ1-1|TRBV28|14|-
CASSLQGGRTEAFF
>TRBJ2-7|TRBV4-3|15|TRBD1
CASSLRWTGDYEQYF
>TRBJ2-1|TRBV29-1|13|-
CSVFPAPYNEQFF
>TRBJ2-7|TRBV29-1|14|-
CSVESGLEGYEQYF
>TRBJ1-4|TRBV5-1|15|-
CASSLLGTLNEKLFF
>TRBJ2-3|TRBV27|13|-
CASSFSNTDTQYF
>TRBJ2-7|TRBV19|14|TRBD2
CASKVGLAANEQYF